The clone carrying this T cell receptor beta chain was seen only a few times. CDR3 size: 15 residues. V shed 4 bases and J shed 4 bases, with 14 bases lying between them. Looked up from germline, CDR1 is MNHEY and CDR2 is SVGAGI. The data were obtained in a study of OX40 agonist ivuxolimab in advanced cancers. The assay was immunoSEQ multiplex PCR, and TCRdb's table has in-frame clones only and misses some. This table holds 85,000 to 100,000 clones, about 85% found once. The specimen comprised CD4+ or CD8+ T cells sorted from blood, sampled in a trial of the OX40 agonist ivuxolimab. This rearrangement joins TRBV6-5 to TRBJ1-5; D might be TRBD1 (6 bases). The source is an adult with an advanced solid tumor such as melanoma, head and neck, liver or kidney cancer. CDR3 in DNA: TGTGCCAGCAGTTCGACAGGTTCAAGGAATCAGCCCCAGCATTTT. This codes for CASSSTGSRNQPQHF.